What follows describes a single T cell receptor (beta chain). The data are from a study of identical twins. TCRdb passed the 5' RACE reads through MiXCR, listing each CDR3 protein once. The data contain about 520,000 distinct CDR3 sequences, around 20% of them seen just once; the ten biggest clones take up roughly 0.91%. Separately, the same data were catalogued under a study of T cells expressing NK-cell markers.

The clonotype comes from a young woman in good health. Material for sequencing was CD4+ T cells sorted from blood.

The CDR3 loop reads CASSKCVSYQETQYF. The CDR3 nucleotides are TGTGCCAGCAGCAAATGTGTCAGCTACCAAGAGACCCAGTACTTC. The J gene is TRBJ2-5, the V gene TRBV21-1. TRBV21-1 has pseudogene status. CDR3 length: 15 residues.